Sequencing of this T cell receptor (beta chain) was carried out in a study of T cells after yellow fever vaccination. Across the study: Preparation used SMART-Seq v4 Ultra Low Input for the low-cell-number fractions.

This clonotype was counted only a few times. The CDR3 is made up of 15 amino acids. Germline CDR1 reads SGHRS; CDR2 reads YFSETQ. V lost 4 bases and J lost 5; bases outside the gene matches: 5. TCRdb redid the calling of the 5' RACE reads with MiXCR, one entry per CDR3 protein. In the table there are a few hundred thousand distinct CDR3 sequences, about 12% of which are singletons. This sequence was found in a young man who received the YFV17D yellow fever vaccine. Source: CD4+ T cells sorted from PBMCs, taken 15 days after the yellow fever booster vaccination. The gene calls are TRBV5-1 and TRBJ2-1, with 11 bases aligning to TRBD2. The CDR3 DNA sequence: TGCGCCAGCAGCCTACTAGCGGGGGCGCACAATGAGCAGTTCTTC. Translation gives CASSLLAGAHNEQFF.